A single sample is the source of the 10 T cell receptor beta chains below, sequenced in a study of regulatory T cells in long-lasting Graves disease. Time point indicated: newly diagnosed GD, antithyroid drugs for less than 3 months. Isolated PBMC RNA provided the starting material for the TCR library. The TCR beta library used iRepertoire HTBI primers with Arm-PCR amplification of CDR3. TCRdb used MiXCR to reprocess the multiplex PCR reads, holding one entry per CDR3 protein. Of 530,000 or so distinct CDR3 sequences listed, roughly 14% were seen once; the top ten hold 8% to 10%. These records were also assigned to another study, of T cells in Graves' hyperthyroidism and ophthalmopathy.

Sequenced here: peripheral blood mononuclear cells (PBMCs), sampled at new diagnosis, from a patient treated with antithyroid drugs. These receptors all come from a man between 25 and 39 years old with Graves disease.

This clonotype appeared a few times. The chain joins TRBV4-1 to TRBJ2-4; D is uncertain. Between the trimmed V and J ends, which lost 4 bases and 2 bases, there was a span of 12 bases. This CDR3 spans 15 amino acids. Per germline, CDR1 MGHRA and CDR2 YSYEKL. As DNA, the CDR3 is TGCGCCAGCAGCCGATCTGAGCCAACCAAAAACATTCAGTACTTC. Amino acid sequence: CASSRSEPTKNIQYF.

This clonotype was detected a few times. The chain combines TRBV5-8 with TRBJ2-4; D perhaps matches TRBD1 (5 bases). Germline values: CDR1 SGHTS, CDR2 YDEGEE. V was shortened by 7 bases and J by 0 bases, with 23 bases between the two germline ends. CDR3 length: 18 residues. The CDR3 nucleotides are TGTGCCAGCCAAACTGGGTCTACAGGACAACTAGCCAAAAACATTCAGTACTTC. Translation gives CASQTGSTGQLAKNIQYF.

This clonotype has a count of ten or more. The chain is built from TRBV28 and TRBJ1-4; D is perhaps TRBD1 (5 bases). Germline V gene lookup returns CDR1 MDHEN and CDR2 SYDVKM. V lost 2 bases to trimming and J lost 6 bases, with 13 bases between them. The CDR3 loop spans 15 amino acids. The CDR3 protein is CASSLQQGRYEKLFF. The CDR3 DNA reads as TGTGCCAGCAGTTTACAGCAGGGTCGGTATGAAAAACTGTTTTTT.

This clonotype has ten or more counts. The chain uses TRBV30 and TRBJ1-1, with 8 positions matching TRBD1. Per germline, CDR1 GTSNPN and CDR2 SVGIG (reference sequence). Trimming cost V 5 bases and J 1 base; bases outside gene matches: 3. The CDR3 contains 13 residues. CDR3 region: CAWDRGGNTEAFF. CDR3 sequence (DNA): TGTGCCTGGGACAGGGGCGGGAACACTGAAGCTTTCTTT.

This clonotype was seen ten or more times. This chain uses TRBV3-1 with TRBJ2-3; TRBD2 matches 14 bases. This CDR3 is built from 16 residues. The trim removed 3 bases at V and 6 bases at J, leaving 5 bases unmatched. Germline assignment: CDR1 LGHDT and CDR2 YNNKEL (reference sequence). The CDR3 sequence is CASSHGLAGGDDTQYF. The DNA of the CDR3 is TGTGCCAGCAGCCACGGACTAGCGGGAGGTGATGATACGCAGTATTTT.

This clonotype was seen just once. The V call is TRBV6-1, the J call TRBJ1-1; D is unclear. Trimming took 1 base from V and 4 from J, leaving 10 bases between them. Per germline, CDR1 MNHNS and CDR2 SASEGT. The CDR3 contains 14 residues. This chain's CDR3 is CASSEGVWSTEAFF. DNA for the CDR3: TGTGCCAGCAGTGAAGGGGTATGGAGCACTGAAGCTTTCTTT.

In its sample, this clonotype was seen many times. Here the CDR3 DNA reads TGTGCCATCAGTGGAGGAGGCGGGAGGGCGAACAATGAGCAGTTCTTC. Encoded protein: CAISGGGGRANNEQFF. The chain recombines TRBV10-3 with TRBJ2-1; TRBD2 matches 9 bases. The CDR3 covers 16 residues. The V and J ends lost 4 bases and 5 bases, in that order; junction bases with no gene match: 9. Looked up from germline, CDR1 is ENHRY and CDR2 is SYGVKD.

This chain uses TRBV4-2 with TRBJ1-3; D remains ambiguous. Trimming removed 2 bases at V and 0 bases at J, with 8 bases between. This CDR3 has 15 residues. The germline gives CDR1 LGHNA, CDR2 YNFKEQ. The CDR3 nucleotides are TGTGCCAGCAGCCAACCGGAGGACTCTGGAAACACCATATATTTT. It codes for CASSQPEDSGNTIYF.

A word on this clonotype: Given a much more abundant clone one base away, this may be a read error. Since no conserved phenylalanine or tryptophan closes the CDR3, a read error is the likely cause. This sequence joins TRBV7-2 and TRBJ2-5; D is unresolved. Trimming stripped 1 base from V and 2 bases from J, with 17 bases between. This CDR3 spans 17 amino acids. In germline, CDR1 is SGHTA, CDR2 FQGNSA. The CDR3, as DNA: TGTGCCAGCAGCTTAGTATTAGCCATTAGGGATCAAGAGACCCAGTACTCC. This sequence encodes CASSLVLAIRDQETQYS.

V is TRBV30 and J is TRBJ2-5; 8 nucleotides line up with TRBD2. This CDR3 is built from 12 residues. Germline-derived CDR1 and CDR2 are GTSNPN and SVGIG (reference sequence). J was trimmed by 10 bases and V by 1 base; bases with no gene match: 5. CDR3 loop: CAWSAGGGSQYF. CDR3 in DNA: TGTGCCTGGAGTGCGGGGGGGGGGAGCCAGTACTTC.